These 30 T cell receptor beta chains were sequenced from one sample in a study of shared T cell receptors in the human thymus. Method: immunoSEQ multiplex PCR; TCRdb's copy keeps in-frame clones and lacks some. Of some 700,000 clones listed, around nine tenths are singletons. The sample was also linked to a second study, of human thymus T cells.

Source material: thymocytes. The receptors derive from a boy in the first two years of life with a congenital heart defect.

J is TRBJ2-3 and V is TRBV9; 10 bases line up with TRBD2. Germline V gene sequence: CDR1 SGDLS, CDR2 YYNGEE. The CDR3 extends over 17 amino acids. The V gene end was trimmed by 2 bases and the J gene end by 4 bases; junction bases not matched to a gene: 10. The CDR3 sequence is CASSVIPSGSQADTQYF. CDR3 nucleotides: TGTGCCAGCAGCGTTATTCCTAGCGGGAGTCAGGCAGATACGCAGTATTTT.

Points on this clone: Compared with germline, one end of the junction differs, possibly owing to a read error. The V call is TRBV2, the J call TRBJ1-1, with 9 nucleotides matching TRBD1. This CDR3 contains 16 residues. Germline CDR1 is SNHLY and CDR2 is FYNNEI. The CDR3 DNA reads TGTGTCAGCAGCGTGATTTGGGACAGGGTGAACACTGAAGCTTTCTTT. It is translated as CVSSVIWDRVNTEAFF. The variable domain in full, completed from reference TRBV2 and TRBJ1-1, reads EPEVTQTPSHQVTQMGQEVILRCVPISNHLYFYWYRQILGQKVEFLVSFYNNEISEKSEIFDDQFSVERPDGSNFTLKIRSTKLEDSAMYFCVSSVIWDRVNTEAFFGQGTRLTVV.

The genes are TRBV6-1 and TRBJ2-1; 11 nucleotides agree with TRBD2. With 0 bases clipped from V and 9 bases from J, the junction kept 13 bases outside the gene matches. CDR1 is MNHNS and CDR2 is SASEGT in the germline V gene. The CDR3 loop spans 18 amino acids. The CDR3 region is CASSEALHGIAGGGEQFF. The CDR3 DNA reads as TGTGCCAGCAGTGAAGCGCTTCATGGGATAGCGGGAGGGGGTGAGCAGTTCTTC.

This clone is a singleton in its sample. The rearrangement links TRBV10-3 to TRBJ2-5; 8 bases line up with TRBD1. Germline trimming cut 6 bases from V and 3 bases from J; bases unmatched to any gene: 3. CDR1 is ENHRY and CDR2 is SYGVKD in the germline V gene. The CDR3 extends over 13 amino acids. CDR3 sequence (DNA): TGTGCCATCAGGGTACAGGGGGAAGAGACCCAGTACTTC. Its protein product is CAIRVQGEETQYF.

V is TRBV27 and J is TRBJ2-5; TRBD1 agrees at 7 bases. TRBJ2-7 explains the end of the DNA better; the J call may be wrong. Germline values: CDR1 MNHEY, CDR2 SMNVEV (reference sequence). The CDR3 totals 14 residues. DNA of the CDR3: TGTGCCAGCAGTTTGGGCCAGGGGGTCTACGAGCAGTACTTC. Amino acid sequence: CASSLGQGVYEQYF.

The rearrangement links TRBV6-4 to TRBJ2-6; the D gene is possibly TRBD1 (5 bases). CDR3 length: 16 amino acids. Germline CDR1 MRHNA, CDR2 SNTAGT. V was shortened by 6 bases and J by 0 bases, with 12 bases between the two germline ends. CDR3 DNA sequence: TGTGCCAGCAGCTACCCAGGGTTCTCTGGGGCCAACGTCCTGACTTTC. This sequence encodes CASSYPGFSGANVLTF.

The chain is built from TRBV10-3 and TRBJ1-1, with 7 positions matching TRBD1. Germline V gene data show CDR1 as ENHRY and CDR2 as SYGVKD. CDR3 length: 16 amino acids. Trimming at V came to 1 base and at J to 5 bases, leaving 10 bases not matched to a gene. The CDR3 DNA sequence: TGTGCCATCAGTGAGTGGATCAAGACAGGGCAGACTGAAGCTTTCTTT. Translating it yields CAISEWIKTGQTEAFF.

The chain has TRBV30 and TRBJ2-2; 13 bases fit TRBD2. Trimming removed 3 bases from V and 5 bases from J; junction bases left unmatched: 12. The CDR3 extends over 18 amino acids. Looked up from germline, CDR1 is GTSNPN and CDR2 is SVGIG (reference sequence). The CDR3 loop is CAWSRTSGSSEGTGELFF. CDR3 bases: TGTGCCTGGAGCCGGACTAGCGGGAGTTCCGAGGGAACCGGGGAGCTGTTTTTT.

This rearrangement joins TRBV11-1 to TRBJ1-2, with TRBD1 identical over 9 bases. The J segment lost 12 bases and the V segment lost 2 bases, leaving 7 bases of the junction unmatched. In germline, CDR1 is SGHAT, CDR2 FQDESV (reference sequence). The CDR3 contains 13 residues. The CDR3: CASSLRDRALNTF. The CDR3, as DNA: TGTGCCAGCAGCTTACGGGACAGGGCCCTTAACACCTTC.

The rearrangement uses TRBV5-1 and TRBJ2-7; TRBD1 matches 12 bases. Germline V lookup: CDR1 SGHRS, CDR2 YFSETQ. This CDR3 has 14 amino acids. J lost 7 bases, V lost 4 bases, and 6 bases had no gene match. The CDR3 region has the DNA TGCGCCAGCAGCCCGGGACAGGGGGCTTGTGAGCAGTACTTC. Translation: CASSPGQGACEQYF.

The rearrangement joins TRBV11-3 to TRBJ1-2, with a tentative D call TRBD1 (5 bases). There are 16 residues in the CDR3. V shed 5 bases and J shed 1 base, with 17 bases lying between them. In germline, CDR1 is SGHNT, CDR2 YENEEA. The CDR3 nucleotides read TGTGCCAGCAGCCCCATTAAGGGGCCTTTTAACTATGGCTACACCTTC. It translates to CASSPIKGPFNYGYTF.

CDR3 sequence (DNA): TGTGCCAGCAACCCGGACGGGAGCGACGAGCAGTACTTC. Translated, it gives CASNPDGSDEQYF. The chain is built from TRBV2 and TRBJ2-7; weak D call: TRBD2 (6 bases). Trimming removed 7 bases from V and 5 bases from J, with 15 bases in between. There are 13 residues in the CDR3. CDR1 is SNHLY and CDR2 is FYNNEI in the germline V gene.

CDR3 bases: TGTGCCAGCAGTGAAACCTCATCGACTAGCGGGAGGGCCGGGGTAGGGGCAGATACGCAGTATTTT. Residues: CASSETSSTSGRAGVGADTQYF. The chain couples TRBV6-1 to TRBJ2-3; 14 nucleotides match TRBD2. Germline-derived CDR1 and CDR2 are MNHNS and SASEGT. CDR3 length equals 22 residues. With V trimmed by 2 bases and J by 4 bases, 20 bases remained unmatched.

V and J are TRBV29-1 and TRBJ1-2; D is possibly TRBD1 (5 bases). Germline-derived CDR1 and CDR2 are SQVTM and ANQGSEA. This CDR3 spans 12 amino acids. V was trimmed by 4 bases and J by 5 bases, leaving 11 bases between them. CDR3 residues: CSVVGGGYGYTF. CDR3 DNA: TGCAGCGTTGTGGGGGGAGGATATGGCTACACCTTC.

V is TRBV7-7 and J is TRBJ2-1, with a tentative D call TRBD2 (6 bases). The CDR3 runs to 17 residues. The germline CDR1 and CDR2 sequences are SSHAT and FNYEAQ (reference sequence). Trimming pared 0 bases from V and 0 bases from J, leaving 12 bases between. The CDR3 DNA is TGTGCCAGCAGCTTAGCGTTGGGACTGAGCTCCTACAATGAGCAGTTCTTC. As protein: CASSLALGLSSYNEQFF.

The sample holds one count of this clone. Other nucleotide sequences in the sample specify the same CDR3. This rearrangement joins TRBV2 to TRBJ2-1, with 10 bases that match TRBD2. The CDR3 length is 14 residues. Per the germline V gene, CDR1 is SNHLY and CDR2 is FYNNEI. The V and J ends lost 4 bases and 7 bases, in that order; junction bases with no gene match: 4. The CDR3 loop reads CASSALAGANEQFF. The CDR3 nucleotides are TGTGCCAGCAGTGCCCTAGCGGGAGCAAATGAGCAGTTCTTC.

The rearrangement uses TRBV11-2 and TRBJ1-2; TRBD1 is a possible D gene (5 bases). Trimming left V 8 bases short and J 8 bases short, with 12 bases between. Germline loops: CDR1 SGHAT, CDR2 FQNNGV. The CDR3 loop spans 11 amino acids. CDR3 protein: CASRGGDGYTF. Here the CDR3 DNA reads TGTGCCAGCCGGGGGGGGGACGGCTACACCTTC.

This chain uses TRBV10-3 with TRBJ1-5, with TRBD1 identical over 12 bases. Germline trimming cut 3 bases from V and 5 bases from J; bases unmatched to any gene: 11. The CDR3 loop spans 18 amino acids. Germline lookup yields CDR1 ENHRY and CDR2 SYGVKD. CDR3 region: CAISDSPGTGGADQPQHF. CDR3 nucleotide sequence: TGTGCCATCAGTGACTCCCCCGGGACAGGGGGCGCCGATCAGCCCCAGCATTTT.

This sequence joins TRBV15 and TRBJ2-7, with D perhaps matching TRBD2 (6 bases). The V gene's germline CDR1 is LNHNV and CDR2 YYDKDF (reference sequence). Trimming shortened V by 6 bases and J by 2 bases, and 20 bases separated the two germline ends. The CDR3 is 16 residues long. CDR3 loop: CATSPSSGTGAYEQYF. CDR3 DNA sequence: TGTGCCACCAGTCCCTCTTCCGGGACTGGAGCCTACGAGCAGTACTTC.

This clone was seen a few times. V gene TRBV5-1 combines with J gene TRBJ1-4; tentative D call: TRBD1 (6 bases). Per germline, CDR1 SGHRS and CDR2 YFSETQ. Trimming shortened V by 2 bases and J by 4 bases, and 12 bases separated the two germline ends. There are 15 residues in the CDR3. CDR3 DNA: TGCGCCAGCAGCTTCAGACAGGCCGTTAATGAAAAACTGTTTTTT. This sequence encodes CASSFRQAVNEKLFF.

The rearrangement links TRBV20-1 to TRBJ2-1; no firm D call. V was shortened by 1 base and J by 10 bases, with 5 bases between the two germline ends. CDR3 length: 10 amino acids. CDR1 and CDR2 (germline): DFQATT, SNEGSKA (reference sequence). CDR3 in amino acids: CSARVREQFF. CDR3 nucleotides: TGCAGTGCTAGAGTACGGGAGCAGTTCTTC.

The chain uses TRBV5-6 and TRBJ2-3; TRBD2 aligns across 10 bases. Per the germline V gene, CDR1 is SGHDT and CDR2 is YYEEEE. Germline trimming cut 1 base from V and 10 bases from J; bases unmatched to any gene: 3. This CDR3 comprises 13 residues. CDR3 sequence: CASSLPSGSAQYF. The DNA for the CDR3 is TGTGCCAGCAGCTTGCCTAGCGGGAGCGCGCAGTATTTT.

The chain couples TRBV6-5 to TRBJ2-5, with D possibly matching TRBD2 (5 bases). This CDR3 comprises 14 residues. Germline CDR1 is MNHEY and CDR2 is SVGAGI. Trimming stripped 2 bases from V and 5 bases from J, with 12 bases between. CDR3 DNA: TGTGCCAGCAGTTACGCGGGTGTGGTGGAGACCCAGTACTTC. This encodes CASSYAGVVETQYF.

The CDR3 region has the DNA TGTGCCTGGATTTTCCTACCAGGAAACACCATATATTTT. It translates to CAWIFLPGNTIYF. This chain connects TRBV30 to TRBJ1-3; D call uncertain. This CDR3 has 13 residues. V was shortened by 4 bases and J by 4 bases, with 11 bases between the two germline ends. Germline V CDR1 and CDR2: GTSNPN, SVGIG (reference sequence).

The gene calls are TRBV15 and TRBJ2-5, with D uncertain. There are 12 residues in the CDR3. Between the trimmed V and J ends, which lost 1 base and 2 bases, there was a span of 2 bases. Germline V lookup: CDR1 LNHNV, CDR2 YYDKDF (reference sequence). The CDR3 region has the DNA TGTGCCACCAGCAGAGCGCAAGAGACCCAGTACTTC. This codes for CATSRAQETQYF. The complete variable domain, with remaining parts taken from reference TRBV15 and TRBJ2-5, reads DAMVIQNPRYQVTQFGKPVTLSCSQTLNHNVMYWYQQKSSQAPKLLFHYYDKDFNNEADTPDNFQSRRPNTSFCFLDIRSPGLGDTAMYLCATSRAQETQYFGPGTRLLVL.

This chain uses TRBV6-4 with TRBJ2-7, with D maybe TRBD2 (5 bases). Germline V lookup: CDR1 MRHNA, CDR2 SNTAGT. The length of the CDR3 is 15 residues. Trimming stripped 5 bases from V and 0 bases from J, with 14 bases between. In nucleotides, the CDR3 is TGTGCCAGCAGTTCTACAAGCGGTCCCTCCTACGAGCAGTACTTC. Translated: CASSSTSGPSYEQYF.

The V call is TRBV6-5, the J call TRBJ1-4; TRBD1 agrees at 7 bases. The CDR3 contains 13 residues. V trimming: 5 bases; J trimming: 8 bases; junction bases outside the gene matches: 5. The germline V gene has CDR1 MNHEY and CDR2 SVGAGI. Here the CDR3 reads CASSTGVGEKLFF. Written as DNA, the CDR3 is TGTGCCAGCAGTACAGGGGTGGGGGAAAAACTGTTTTTT.

The rearrangement joins TRBV18 to TRBJ2-3, with 9 bases lining up with TRBD2. J lost 5 bases, V lost 3 bases, and 9 bases had no gene match. Germline CDR1 is KGHSH and CDR2 is LQKENI. The CDR3 covers 16 residues. The CDR3 loop reads CASSPRGRASLDTQYF. In DNA, the CDR3 is TGTGCCAGCTCACCGCGCGGGAGGGCGTCCTTAGATACGCAGTATTTT. Variable domain in full (rest from reference TRBV18 and TRBJ2-3): NAGVMQNPRHLVRRRGQEARLRCSPMKGHSHVYWYRQLPEEGLKFMVYLQKENIIDESGMPKERFSAEFPKEGPSILRIQQVVRGDSAAYFCASSPRGRASLDTQYFGPGTRLTVL.

V gene TRBV25-1 combines with J gene TRBJ2-7, with no clear D. The CDR3 spans 18 residues. The germline V gene encodes CDR1 MGHDK and CDR2 SYGVNS. V was pared by 3 bases and J by 3 bases, with 24 bases between. In DNA, the CDR3 is TGTGCCAGCAGTGATGAGGTCGGTCGATTCCCGAATTTCTACGAGCAGTACTTC. Translated, it gives CASSDEVGRFPNFYEQYF.

The chain carries TRBV5-6 and TRBJ2-7, with no clear D. This CDR3 region has 17 residues. CDR1 is SGHDT and CDR2 is YYEEEE in the germline V gene. Trimming took off 0 bases at V and 4 bases at J, with 20 bases between the two ends. The CDR3 bases are TGTGCCAGCAGCTTGGGCCCGGGTCGGTCTGACCAATACGAGCAGTACTTC. Translating it yields CASSLGPGRSDQYEQYF.